These T cell receptor beta chains were read from a single sample in a study of blood T cell repertoires in COVID-19. Generated by immunoSEQ multiplex PCR, the TCRdb table keeps only in-frame clones and is missing some. The table includes 30,000 to 45,000 clones, around 90% detected once. The sequencing input was peripheral blood. These receptors originate from a woman in her sixties or seventies with active COVID-19. CDR3s include the opening cysteine and the closing phenylalanine or tryptophan. A D gene is named only where the DNA matches it firmly. Only part of the rows carry a size: once, few, many, or a class if the clone is expanded.

CDR3aa	CDR3nt	abundance	j_gene	v_gene	d_gene	len
CASSLGQLYEQYF	TGTGCCAGCAGCTTGGGACAGCTCTACGAGCAGTACTTC	NA	TRBJ2-7	TRBV5-6	NA	13
CASSSDSYGYTF	TGTGCCAGCAGTTCGGACAGCTATGGCTACACCTTC	NA	TRBJ1-2	TRBV6-4	NA	12
CASSVLAGGPGEQFF	TGTGCCAGCAGCGTACTAGCGGGGGGGCCGGGTGAGCAGTTCTTC	NA	TRBJ2-1	TRBV7-6	TRBD2	15
CASSLVNSYNEQFF	TGTGCCAGCAGCTTAGTCAACTCCTACAATGAGCAGTTCTTC	NA	TRBJ2-1	TRBV7-2	NA	14
CASSTTGTGSYEQYF	TGTGCCAGTAGTACTACCGGGACAGGGTCCTACGAGCAGTACTTC	NA	TRBJ2-7	TRBV19	TRBD1	15
CASSLGQEGDEQYF	TGCGCCAGCAGCTTGGGCCAGGAGGGCGACGAGCAGTACTTC	once	TRBJ2-7	TRBV5-1	NA	14
CASSPSALAGFNNEQFF	TGTGCCAGCAGCCCCTCCGCACTAGCGGGTTTTAACAATGAGCAGTTCTTC	NA	TRBJ2-1	TRBV7-3	TRBD2	17
CASSSQRGDYNEQFF	TGTGCCAGCAGCTCGCAGCGGGGGGACTACAATGAGCAGTTCTTC	NA	TRBJ2-1	TRBV7-9	TRBD2	15
CASSEQGTAYEQYF	TGTGCCAGCAGTGAACAGGGGACAGCCTACGAGCAGTACTTC	NA	TRBJ2-7	TRBV2	TRBD1	14
CASSYASGLETQYF	TGTGCCAGCAGTTACGCTAGCGGCTTAGAGACCCAGTACTTC	few	TRBJ2-5	TRBV27	TRBD2	14
CASSQWLAGDNEQFF	TGCGCCAGCAGCCAATGGCTAGCGGGGGATAATGAGCAGTTCTTC	medium-sized	TRBJ2-1	TRBV4-1	TRBD2	15
CASMGDSGNTIYF	TGTGCCAGCATGGGCGACTCTGGAAACACCATATATTTT	NA	TRBJ1-3	TRBV3-1/TRBV3-2	NA	13
CASSSFTGKGEKLFF	TGTGCCAGCAGCTCGTTTACAGGGAAGGGGGAAAAACTGTTTTTT	once	TRBJ1-4	TRBV11-2	NA	15
CASSPGLWNTEAFF	TGTGCCAGCAGCCCAGGGTTATGGAACACTGAAGCTTTCTTT	NA	TRBJ1-1	TRBV2	NA	14
CASTTEETYEQYF	TGTGCCAGCACCACCGAGGAGACCTACGAGCAGTACTTC	NA	TRBJ2-7	TRBV7-9	NA	13
CASSLFGLAGYTQATQYF	TGTGCCAGCAGCTTGTTCGGACTAGCGGGGTACACCCAAGCGACCCAGTACTTC	NA	TRBJ2-5	TRBV5-4	TRBD2	18
CASSPRLVYRGRGKSEAFF	TGTGCCAGCAGCCCCCGTCTGGTGTACAGGGGGCGGGGGAAATCTGAAGCTTTCTTT	medium-sized	TRBJ1-1	TRBV7-9	TRBD1	19
CASSQEYEATGGVGLETQYF	TGTGCCAGCAGCCAAGAGTACGAGGCAACAGGAGGGGTAGGGTTAGAGACCCAGTACTTC	NA	TRBJ2-5	TRBV4-2	NA	20
CASSWGGASTGELFF	TGTGCCAGCAGTTGGGGGGGCGCGTCCACCGGGGAGCTGTTTTTT	NA	TRBJ2-2	TRBV6-5	NA	15
CASSPRQGVNYGYTF	TGTGCCAGCAGTCCCAGACAGGGCGTTAACTATGGCTACACCTTC	few	TRBJ1-2	TRBV6-4	TRBD1	15
CASSEAGTANQPQHF	TGTGCCAGCAGTGAAGCGGGGACAGCTAATCAGCCCCAGCATTTT	NA	TRBJ1-5	TRBV6-1	TRBD1	15
CASSLEVRTYEQYF	TGTGCCAGCAGCTTAGAAGTCAGGACCTACGAGCAGTACTTC	once	TRBJ2-7	TRBV7-2	NA	14
CASSLAATETQYF	TGTGCCAGCAGCCTGGCGGCGACAGAGACCCAGTACTTC	NA	TRBJ2-5	TRBV7-3	NA	13
CASSYWTGNSPLHF	TGTGCCAGCAGCTACTGGACAGGGAATTCACCCCTCCACTTT	NA	TRBJ1-6	TRBV11-3	TRBD1	14
CASSVAEGGGSDTQYF	TGTGCCAGCAGCGTAGCGGAGGGGGGGGGCTCCGATACGCAGTATTTT	NA	TRBJ2-3	TRBV9	NA	16
CASSPTTGGLTNQPQHF	TGTGCCAGCAGTCCAACGACAGGGGGCTTAACTAATCAGCCCCAGCATTTT	NA	TRBJ1-5	TRBV6-6	TRBD1	17
CATRRGGSYNEQFF	TGTGCCACCAGGCGCGGGGGCTCGTACAATGAGCAGTTCTTC	NA	TRBJ2-1	TRBV15	NA	14
CASSLRSGRDQPQHF	TGTGCCAGCAGCTTACGATCAGGGAGGGATCAGCCCCAGCATTTT	NA	TRBJ1-5	TRBV7-2	NA	15
CASSYRGGAPYEQYF	TGTGCCAGCAGTTACCGAGGCGGGGCCCCCTACGAGCAGTACTTC	NA	TRBJ2-7	TRBV6-2/TRBV6-3	NA	15
CASSEIASGGGQETQYF	TGTGCCAGCAGTGAAATCGCGAGCGGGGGTGGCCAAGAGACCCAGTACTTC	NA	TRBJ2-5	TRBV6-1	TRBD2	17
CASSLRRGGSYNEQFF	TGTGCCAGCAGCTTGCGGCGGGGGGGTTCCTACAATGAGCAGTTCTTC	once	TRBJ2-1	TRBV5-8	TRBD2	16
CASSSRLDRGFRSPLHF	TGTGCCAGCAGCTCTCGCCTGGACAGGGGGTTCAGATCACCCCTCCACTTT	NA	TRBJ1-6	TRBV27	TRBD1	17
CASSYSMATDTQYF	TGTGCCAGCAGTTACTCGATGGCCACAGATACGCAGTATTTT	NA	TRBJ2-3	TRBV6-6	NA	14
CASSSRLDSGGSQYF	TGTGCCAGCAGCTCCCGGCTCGATAGCGGGGGATCCCAGTACTTC	NA	TRBJ2-5	TRBV27	TRBD2	15
CASSQGGTRKEKLFF	TGTGCCAGCAGCCAAGGGGGGACTAGGAAGGAAAAACTGTTTTTT	NA	TRBJ1-4	TRBV4-2	NA	15
CASSTSEKLFF	TGTGCCAGCAGTACTTCTGAAAAACTGTTTTTT	NA	TRBJ1-4	TRBV6-6	NA	11
CASSYSNQPQHF	TGTGCCAGCTCGTATAGCAATCAGCCCCAGCATTTT	NA	TRBJ1-5	TRBV28	NA	12
CASSPTGSHEQYF	TGTGCCAGCAGTCCGACGGGGTCCCACGAGCAGTACTTC	NA	TRBJ2-7	TRBV12-3/TRBV12-4	NA	13
CASSAEAMTEAFF	TGTGCCAGCAGCGCCGAGGCGATGACTGAAGCTTTCTTT	NA	TRBJ1-1	TRBV11-3	NA	13
CASSYSGGGFNEQFF	TGTGCCAGCAGTTACTCGGGCGGGGGATTCAATGAGCAGTTCTTC	NA	TRBJ2-1	TRBV6-5	TRBD2	15
CASRLGGALLEQYF	TGTGCCAGCAGGTTGGGGGGGGCGCTTCTCGAGCAGTACTTC	NA	TRBJ2-7	TRBV28	NA	14
CASSQIGGAVHNEQFF	TGCGCCAGCAGCCAAATCGGGGGGGCCGTGCACAATGAGCAGTTCTTC	few	TRBJ2-1	TRBV4-1	TRBD2	16
CASSSLVTGNTGELFF	TGTGCCAGCAGCAGTTTAGTGACGGGAAACACCGGGGAGCTGTTTTTT	NA	TRBJ2-2	TRBV11-3	NA	16
CASSFRTMNYNEQFF	TGTGCCAGCAGCTTTCGGACAATGAACTACAATGAGCAGTTCTTC	NA	TRBJ2-1	TRBV7-2	NA	15
CASSPPGLAGVEQFF	TGCGCCAGCAGCCCTCCGGGACTAGCGGGGGTCGAGCAGTTCTTC	NA	TRBJ2-1	TRBV5-1	TRBD2	15